What follows are 11 T cell receptor beta chains derived from one specimen sequenced in a study of cytomegalovirus exposure and HLA in healthy donors. Primers: 60 Vbeta forward and 13 Jbeta reverse. Assay: immunoSEQ multiplex PCR; the TCRdb copy retains only in-frame clones and omits some. Of more than 150,000 clones in the sample, 82% were seen once. The sequenced sample was PBMCs. The receptors stem from a man between 40 and 49 years old in good health and CMV-seronegative.

The CDR3 DNA is TGTGCCGCTAGTTCCGGGACAGGGGTGAACGAGCAGTACTTC. This codes for CAASSGTGVNEQYF. This chain links TRBV5-4 with TRBJ2-7, with 10 bases identical to TRBD1. CDR1 is SGHNT, CDR2 YYREEE, per germline (reference sequence). The CDR3 totals 14 residues. V was pared by 10 bases and J by 5 bases, with 12 bases of the junction left unmatched.

The chain combines TRBV29-1 with TRBJ2-3; 11 nucleotides align to TRBD1. Germline CDR1 reads SQVTM; CDR2 reads ANQGSEA. The CDR3 contains 13 residues. V was clipped by 7 bases and J by 6 bases; unmatched bases: 6. The CDR3 DNA follows: TGCAGCGCCGGACAGGGGGCCCCGGATACGCAGTATTTT. This gives the protein CSAGQGAPDTQYF.

The genes are TRBV7-2 and TRBJ2-3; possibly TRBD2 for D (5 bases). Trimming left V 5 bases short and J 0 bases short, with 12 bases between. Germline V gene data show CDR1 as SGHTA and CDR2 as FQGNSA. The CDR3 has 15 residues. CDR3 DNA sequence: TGTGCCAGCAGCGGCGGGCCGTCAAGCACAGATACGCAGTATTTT. It codes for CASSGGPSSTDTQYF.

J is TRBJ1-1 and V is TRBV10-3; 9 nucleotides align to TRBD1. Per the germline V gene, CDR1 is ENHRY and CDR2 is SYGVKD. The CDR3 length is 15 residues. Losses at the gene ends were 0 bases for V and 4 bases for J; bases not matched to a gene: 3. The CDR3 DNA follows: TGTGCCATCAGTGAGTCGGGACAGGGCGGCACTGAAGCTTTCTTT. Encoded protein: CAISESGQGGTEAFF.

V is TRBV7-9 and J is TRBJ2-3, with TRBD2 identical over 8 bases. J gave up 0 bases and V 6 bases, and 5 bases lay outside the gene matches. Looked up from germline, CDR1 is SEHNR and CDR2 is FQNEAQ (reference sequence). The CDR3 extends over 15 amino acids. This CDR3 is CASRLSGMSTDTQYF. CDR3 nucleotide sequence: TGTGCCAGCAGACTTAGCGGGATGAGCACAGATACGCAGTATTTT.

The rearrangement joins TRBV7-9 to TRBJ2-5, with TRBD2 as a possible D gene (6 bases). The length of the CDR3 is 10 residues. Germline values: CDR1 SEHNR, CDR2 FQNEAQ (reference sequence). Trimming took 11 bases from V and 4 from J, leaving 8 bases between them. CDR3 loop: CAVGGETQYF. The CDR3 nucleotides read TGTGCCGTGGGGGGAGAGACCCAGTACTTC.

This rearrangement joins TRBV5-1 to TRBJ2-1, with 8 bases fitting TRBD2. Trimming at V came to 3 bases and at J to 2 bases, leaving 10 bases not matched to a gene. Germline V gene lookup returns CDR1 SGHRS and CDR2 YFSETQ. The CDR3 covers 17 residues. This CDR3 reads CASSSGLALGPYNEQFF. The CDR3 DNA is TGCGCCAGCAGCTCAGGACTAGCACTCGGCCCCTACAATGAGCAGTTCTTC.

This sequence joins TRBV30 and TRBJ1-2, with TRBD1 as a possible D gene (6 bases). Germline values: CDR1 GTSNPN, CDR2 SVGIG (reference sequence). The V end was cut by 3 bases, the J end by 4 bases, with 15 bases between. The CDR3 contains 14 residues. The DNA of the CDR3 is TGTGCCTGGAGAAGGGGGATCGTCGGCTATGGCTACACCTTC. As protein: CAWRRGIVGYGYTF. Full variable domain (rest looked up from reference TRBV30 and TRBJ1-2): SQTIHQWPATLVQPVGSPLSLECTVEGTSNPNLYWYRQAAGRGLQLLFYSVGIGQISSEVPQNLSASRPQDRQFILSSKKLLLSDSGFYLCAWRRGIVGYGYTFGSGTRLTVV.

DNA of the CDR3: TGTGCCCGCAGTCAGGGGGCGAACTATAATTCACCCCTCCACTTT. It translates to CARSQGANYNSPLHF. This chain joins TRBV30 and TRBJ1-6, with 8 bases identical to TRBD1. The CDR3 totals 15 residues. Per germline, CDR1 GTSNPN and CDR2 SVGIG (reference sequence). Trimming took 8 bases from V and 3 from J; bases not matched to a gene: 9.

This clone was observed a handful of times. The rearrangement links TRBV18 to TRBJ2-1; 8 bases are a match to TRBD2. The V gene end was trimmed by 1 base and the J gene end by 9 bases; junction bases not matched to a gene: 14. The CDR3 has 17 amino acids. Per the germline V gene, CDR1 is KGHSH and CDR2 is LQKENI. CDR3 sequence reads: CASSPQGPKREKGEQFF. CDR3 DNA sequence: TGTGCCAGCTCACCACAGGGCCCCAAGCGGGAGAAGGGTGAGCAGTTCTTC.

Only a few counts were recorded for this clone. Germline and junction disagree at one end, which may indicate a read error. V gene TRBV7-9 combines with J gene TRBJ1-2, with D perhaps matching TRBD1 (6 bases). This CDR3 has 12 residues. The germline V gene has CDR1 SEHNR and CDR2 FQNEAQ (reference sequence). For the CDR3, the DNA is TGTGCCAGCAGCTTAGAACAGGGCCCTCAATTCTTC. It encodes CASSLEQGPQFF.